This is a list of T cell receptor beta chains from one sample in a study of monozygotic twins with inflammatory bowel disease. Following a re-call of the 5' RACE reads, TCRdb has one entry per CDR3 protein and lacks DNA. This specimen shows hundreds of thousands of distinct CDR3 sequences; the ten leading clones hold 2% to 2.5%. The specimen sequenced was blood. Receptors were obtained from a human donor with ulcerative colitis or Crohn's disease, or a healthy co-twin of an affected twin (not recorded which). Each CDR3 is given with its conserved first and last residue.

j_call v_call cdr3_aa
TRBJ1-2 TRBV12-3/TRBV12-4 CASSSGVNYGYTF
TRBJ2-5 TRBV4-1 CVSRAPSSEETQYF
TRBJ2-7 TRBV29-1 CSVELAYEQYF
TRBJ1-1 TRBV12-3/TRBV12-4 CASSPIGTGGGGNTEAFF
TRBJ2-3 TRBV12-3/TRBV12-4 CASSTPSRAGGPNTQYF
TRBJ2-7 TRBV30 CAWSPSTRGEQYF
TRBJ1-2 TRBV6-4 CASSDSGTGQVRSYTF
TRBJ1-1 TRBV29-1 CSVEDYTGGNTEAFF
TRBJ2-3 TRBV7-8 CASSLTPGQGAPDTQYF
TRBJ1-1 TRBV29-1 CSVVETGGTEAFF
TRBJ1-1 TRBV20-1 CSAMSSNTEAFF
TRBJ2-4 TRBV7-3 CASIKAPGRDYYIQYF
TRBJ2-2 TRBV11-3 CASSLASDRGGDGELFF
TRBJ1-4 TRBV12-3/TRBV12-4 CASKRGTLEKLFF
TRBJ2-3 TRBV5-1 CASSPAMAGTDTQYF
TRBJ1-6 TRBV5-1 CASSLVEAANSPLHF
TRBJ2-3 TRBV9 CASSVGGARSTDTQYF
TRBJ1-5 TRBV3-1 CASSQDREDGNQPQHF
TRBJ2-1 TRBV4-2 CASRTHGGGANGQFF
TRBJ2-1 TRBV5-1 CASSFSGGGNEQFF
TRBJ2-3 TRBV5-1 CASSLATANTDTQYF
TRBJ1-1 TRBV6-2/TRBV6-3 CASSYFRDTAFF
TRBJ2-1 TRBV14 CASSPYLTVYNEQFF
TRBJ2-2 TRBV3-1 CASSQPLAGGNTGELFF
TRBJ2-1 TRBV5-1 CASSSSGGFYNEQFF
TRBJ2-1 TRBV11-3 CASSLRTGSYNEQFF
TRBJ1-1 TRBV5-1 CASSLTVTTEAFF
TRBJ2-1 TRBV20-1 CSASYLARDEQFF
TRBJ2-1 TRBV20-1 CSANPRRGFNEQFF
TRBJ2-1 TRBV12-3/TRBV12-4 CASSLWNNEQFF
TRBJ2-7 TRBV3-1 CASSQEGGASFYEQYF
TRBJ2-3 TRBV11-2 CASSRGQGLAGRGDTQYF
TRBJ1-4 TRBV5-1 CASSPGQGAHLNEKLFF
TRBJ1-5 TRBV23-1 CASTPAVHRASNQPQHF
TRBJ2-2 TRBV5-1 CASSFRLAGDTGELFF
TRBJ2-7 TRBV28 CASSLGSRAHEQYF
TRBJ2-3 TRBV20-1 CSARTTLSVGRTDTQYF
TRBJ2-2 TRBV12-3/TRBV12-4 CASTARTGELFF
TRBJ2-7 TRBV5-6 CASSLLRGFGQYF
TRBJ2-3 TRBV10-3 CAISESDRGDTQYF
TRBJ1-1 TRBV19 CASSPQWRQGSAEAFF
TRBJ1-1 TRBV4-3 CASSQVSNTEAFF
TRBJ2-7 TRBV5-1 CASSLIRQGSEQYF
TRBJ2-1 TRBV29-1 CSVESGNEQFF
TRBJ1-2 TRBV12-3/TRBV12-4 CASSTPPGGGYTF
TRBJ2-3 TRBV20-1 CSASTSTDTQYF
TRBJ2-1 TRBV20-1 CSSSGSYEQIF
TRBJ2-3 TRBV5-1 CASSFSRRDTQYF
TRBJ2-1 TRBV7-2 CASSLSLGVVDEQFF
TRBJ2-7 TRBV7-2 CASSPIAGGSYEQYF
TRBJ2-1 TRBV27 CASSQLAPTYNEQFF
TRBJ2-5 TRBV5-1 CASSERTGRVETQYF
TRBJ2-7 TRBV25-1 CASSPWGAYEQYF
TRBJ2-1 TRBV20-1 CSADRVGEQFF
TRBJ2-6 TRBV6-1 CASGGRGPGANVLTF